The clone carrying this T cell receptor (beta chain) has just one count. Its antigen is currently unknown. This entry comes from a study of cytomegalovirus exposure and HLA in healthy donors. Study details: The study placed roughly four fifths of its roughly 430 genotyped donors in the Caucasian-associated ancestry cluster.

Study results and caveats: In an earlier analysis, about 87% or about 30%: the productive usage of most TCR beta V segments. Overall, approximately 180 TCR beta chains were annotated as cytomegalovirus-associated.

The PCR used 60 Vbeta and 13 Jbeta primers. The table came from immunoSEQ multiplex PCR; TCRdb's copy has only in-frame clones and leaves some out. Of some 190,000 clones listed, 85% to 90% are singletons. The ends lost 8 bases at V and 0 bases at J; junction bases unmatched: 4. The length of the CDR3 is 14 residues. Germline V lookup: CDR1 MNHNS, CDR2 SASEGT. This clonotype was sampled from a man aged 25-40 years in good health and CMV-seronegative. The chain uses TRBV6-1 and TRBJ2-5, with 9 positions matching TRBD2. Material for sequencing was PBMCs. The CDR3 protein is CASVRTSDQETQYF. CDR3 sequence (DNA): TGTGCCAGCGTAAGGACTAGCGACCAAGAGACCCAGTACTTC.